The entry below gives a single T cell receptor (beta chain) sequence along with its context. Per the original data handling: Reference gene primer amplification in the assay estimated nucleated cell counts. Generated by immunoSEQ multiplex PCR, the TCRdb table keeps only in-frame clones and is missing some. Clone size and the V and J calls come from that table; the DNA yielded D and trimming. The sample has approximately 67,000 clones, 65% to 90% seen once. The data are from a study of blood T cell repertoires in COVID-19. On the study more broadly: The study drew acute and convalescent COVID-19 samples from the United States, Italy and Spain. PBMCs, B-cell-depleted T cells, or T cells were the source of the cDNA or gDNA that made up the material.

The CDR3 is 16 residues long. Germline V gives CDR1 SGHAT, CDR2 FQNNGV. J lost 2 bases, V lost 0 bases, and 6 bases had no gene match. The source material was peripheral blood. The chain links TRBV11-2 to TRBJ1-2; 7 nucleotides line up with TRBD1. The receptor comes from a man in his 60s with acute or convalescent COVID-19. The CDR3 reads CASSLEASTGNYGYTF. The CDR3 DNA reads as TGTGCCAGCAGCTTAGAGGCCTCGACAGGGAACTATGGCTACACCTTC.